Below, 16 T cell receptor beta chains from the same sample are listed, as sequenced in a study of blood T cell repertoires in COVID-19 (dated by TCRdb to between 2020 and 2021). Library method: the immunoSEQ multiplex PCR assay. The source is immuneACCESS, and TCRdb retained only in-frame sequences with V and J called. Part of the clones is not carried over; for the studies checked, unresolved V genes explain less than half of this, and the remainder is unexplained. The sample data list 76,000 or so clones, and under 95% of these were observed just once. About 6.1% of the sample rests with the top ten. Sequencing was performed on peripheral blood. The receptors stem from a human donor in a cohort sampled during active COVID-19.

The CDR3 bases are TGTGCCAGCAGCGTGGTACAGAGCAATGAGCAGTTCTTC. Translating gives CASSVVQSNEQFF. V usage is TRBV9 and J usage is TRBJ2-1; D unclear. The CDR3 is made up of 13 amino acids. The germline V gene has CDR1 SGDLS and CDR2 YYNGEE. The V end lost 2 bases, the J end lost 6 bases, and 9 bases lay between the germline ends. Full variable domain (missing parts from reference TRBV9 and TRBJ2-1): DSGVTQTPKHLITATGQRVTLRCSPRSGDLSVYWYQQSLDQGLQFLIQYYNGEERAKGNILERFSAQQFPDLHSELNLSSLELGDSALYFCASSVVQSNEQFFGPGTRLTVL.

The CDR3 reads CASSPRSGTLVTEAFF. In nucleotides, the CDR3 is TGTGCCAGCAGCCCAAGAAGCGGGACCCTTGTGACTGAAGCTTTCTTT. The gene calls are TRBV3-1 (or the pseudogene TRBV3-2) and TRBJ1-1; TRBD1 might be the D (5 bases). Germline lookup yields CDR1 LGHDT and CDR2 YNNKEL (reference sequence). The CDR3 runs to 16 residues. V was cut by 4 bases and J by 5 bases, with 20 bases left in between.

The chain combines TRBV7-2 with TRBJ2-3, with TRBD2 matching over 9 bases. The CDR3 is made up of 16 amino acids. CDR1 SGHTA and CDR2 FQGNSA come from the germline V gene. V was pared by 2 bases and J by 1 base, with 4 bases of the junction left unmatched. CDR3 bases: TGTGCCAGCAGCTTAAATAGCGGGGGAGGCACAGATACGCAGTATTTT. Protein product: CASSLNSGGGTDTQYF.

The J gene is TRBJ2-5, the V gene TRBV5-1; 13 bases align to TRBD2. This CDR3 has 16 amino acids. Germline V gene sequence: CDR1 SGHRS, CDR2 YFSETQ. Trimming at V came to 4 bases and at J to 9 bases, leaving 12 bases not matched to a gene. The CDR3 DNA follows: TGCGCCAGCAGCCATAGGGGACTAGCGGGACCCACGGCCCAGTACTTC. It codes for CASSHRGLAGPTAQYF.

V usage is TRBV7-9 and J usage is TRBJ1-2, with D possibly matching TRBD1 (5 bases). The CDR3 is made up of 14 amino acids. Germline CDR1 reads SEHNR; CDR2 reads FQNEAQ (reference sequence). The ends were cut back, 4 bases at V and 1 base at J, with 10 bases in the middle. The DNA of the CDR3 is TGTGCCAGCAGCTCTCAGACAGTTAACTATGGCTACACCTTC. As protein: CASSSQTVNYGYTF.

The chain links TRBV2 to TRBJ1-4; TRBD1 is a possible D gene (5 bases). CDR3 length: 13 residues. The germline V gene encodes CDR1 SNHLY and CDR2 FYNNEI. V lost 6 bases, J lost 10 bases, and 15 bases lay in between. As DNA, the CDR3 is TGTGCCAGCAGGGGTGACAGTGTCCCAAAACTGTTTTTT. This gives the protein CASRGDSVPKLFF. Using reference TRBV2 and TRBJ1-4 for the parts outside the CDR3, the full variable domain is EPEVTQTPSHQVTQMGQEVILRCVPISNHLYFYWYRQILGQKVEFLVSFYNNEISEKSEIFDDQFSVERPDGSNFTLKIRSTKLEDSAMYFCASRGDSVPKLFFGSGTQLSVL.

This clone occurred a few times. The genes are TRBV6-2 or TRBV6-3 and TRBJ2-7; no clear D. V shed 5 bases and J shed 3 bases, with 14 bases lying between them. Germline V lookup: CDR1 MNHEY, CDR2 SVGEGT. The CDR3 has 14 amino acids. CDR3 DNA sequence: TGTGCCAGCAGTGCGGTGGCATTCGGCTACGAGCAGTACTTC. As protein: CASSAVAFGYEQYF.

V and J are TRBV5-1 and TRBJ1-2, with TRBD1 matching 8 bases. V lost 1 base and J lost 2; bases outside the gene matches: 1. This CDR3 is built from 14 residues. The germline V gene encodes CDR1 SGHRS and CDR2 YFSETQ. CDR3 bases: TGCGCCAGCAGCTTGACAGGGGGAAACTATGGCTACACCTTC. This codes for CASSLTGGNYGYTF.

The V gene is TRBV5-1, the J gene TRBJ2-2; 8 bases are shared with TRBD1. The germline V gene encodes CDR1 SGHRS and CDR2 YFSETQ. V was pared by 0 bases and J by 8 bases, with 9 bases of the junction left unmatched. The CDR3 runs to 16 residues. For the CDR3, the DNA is TGCGCCAGCAGCTTGGTGGACAGGGCTTTACCGGGGGAGCTGTTTTTT. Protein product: CASSLVDRALPGELFF.

DNA of the CDR3: TGTGCCAGCAGCCGGGACAGGGGTTGGGAGACCCAGTACTTC. As protein: CASSRDRGWETQYF. This chain connects TRBV7-9 to TRBJ2-5; TRBD1 matches at 10 bases. This CDR3 contains 14 residues. V lost 5 bases to trimming and J lost 5 bases; unmatched junction nucleotides: 5. The germline V gene encodes CDR1 SEHNR and CDR2 FQNEAQ (reference sequence). The full variable domain, rest sourced from reference TRBV7-9 and TRBJ2-5, is DTGVSQNPRHKITKRGQNVTFRCDPISEHNRLYWYRQTLGQGPEFLTYFQNEAQLEKSRLLSDRFSAERPKGSFSTLEIQRTEQGDSAMYLCASSRDRGWETQYFGPGTRLLVL.

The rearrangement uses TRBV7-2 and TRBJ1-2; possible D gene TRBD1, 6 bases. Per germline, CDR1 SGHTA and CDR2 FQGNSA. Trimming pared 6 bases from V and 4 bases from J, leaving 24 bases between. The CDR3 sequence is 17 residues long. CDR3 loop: CASRFSGGAMAIYGYTF. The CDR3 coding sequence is TGTGCCAGCAGATTCTCGGGGGGGGCCATGGCCATCTATGGCTACACCTTC.

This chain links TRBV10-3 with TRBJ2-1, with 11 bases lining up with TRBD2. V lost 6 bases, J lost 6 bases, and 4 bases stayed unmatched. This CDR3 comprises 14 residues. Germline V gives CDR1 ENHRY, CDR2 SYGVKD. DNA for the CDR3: TGTGCCATCAGCGGGACTAGCGGTCTCAATGAGCAGTTCTTC. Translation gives CAISGTSGLNEQFF.

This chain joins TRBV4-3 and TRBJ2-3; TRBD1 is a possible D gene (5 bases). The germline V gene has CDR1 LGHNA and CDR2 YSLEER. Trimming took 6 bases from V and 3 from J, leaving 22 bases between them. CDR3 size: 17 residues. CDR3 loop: CASSGALGVVRTDTQYF. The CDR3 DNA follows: TGCGCCAGCAGTGGGGCCCTAGGGGTGGTAAGGACAGATACGCAGTATTTT.

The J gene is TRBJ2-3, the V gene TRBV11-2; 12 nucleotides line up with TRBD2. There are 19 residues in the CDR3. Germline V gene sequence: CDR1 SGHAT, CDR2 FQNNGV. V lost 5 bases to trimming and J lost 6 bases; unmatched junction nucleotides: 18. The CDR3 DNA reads TGTGCCAGCAGCCGAAGGGGCAGAAGACTAGCGGGAGTCGACGATACGCAGTATTTT. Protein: CASSRRGRRLAGVDDTQYF. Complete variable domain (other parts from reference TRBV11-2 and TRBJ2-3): EAGVAQSPRYKIIEKRQSVAFWCNPISGHATLYWYQQILGQGPKLLIQFQNNGVVDDSQLPKDRFSAERLKGVDSTLKIQPAKLEDSAVYLCASSRRGRRLAGVDDTQYFGPGTRLTVL.

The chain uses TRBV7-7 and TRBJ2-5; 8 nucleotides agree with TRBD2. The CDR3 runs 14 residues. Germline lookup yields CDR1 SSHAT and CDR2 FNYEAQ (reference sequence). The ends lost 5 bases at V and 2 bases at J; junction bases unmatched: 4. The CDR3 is CASSPGTRQETQYF. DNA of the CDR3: TGTGCCAGCAGCCCCGGGACTAGACAAGAGACCCAGTACTTC.

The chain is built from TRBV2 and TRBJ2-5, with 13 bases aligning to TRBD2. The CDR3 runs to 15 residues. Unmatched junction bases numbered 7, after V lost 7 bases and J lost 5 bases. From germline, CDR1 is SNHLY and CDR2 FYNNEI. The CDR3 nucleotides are TGTGCCAGCACCGAGGGGACTAGCGGGGCGGAGACCCAGTACTTC. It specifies CASTEGTSGAETQYF.